This T cell receptor (beta chain) is from a study of T cell responses to AZD1222 COVID-19 vaccine. Overall study results and limits: Every sample of the repertoires postdated the peak T cell response. An increase in Spike-specific TCR breadth and depth was observed after two AZD1222 doses. Only six or seven AZD1222 recipients were seropositive at baseline. A mostly white British donor set with more females was recruited, and clonal diversity was possibly underestimated.

To note about this clone: Its specificity is not known.

The CDR3 is 13 amino acids. In germline, CDR1 is MRHNA, CDR2 SNTAGT. Between the trimmed V and J ends, which lost 5 bases and 3 bases, there was a span of 10 bases. The protocol was immunoSEQ multiplex PCR, while the TCRdb copy is restricted to in-frame clones and leaves out a portion. The sample has roughly 140,000 clones, approximately 86% seen once. V usage is TRBV6-4 and J usage is TRBJ1-1, with TRBD1 as a possible D gene (6 bases). The TCR comes from an adult who had recovered from COVID-19. Specimen: peripheral blood, collected after recovery from COVID-19. CDR3 amino acids: CASSLTGDTEAFF. The CDR3 region has the DNA TGTGCCAGCAGTTTGACAGGCGACACTGAAGCTTTCTTT.